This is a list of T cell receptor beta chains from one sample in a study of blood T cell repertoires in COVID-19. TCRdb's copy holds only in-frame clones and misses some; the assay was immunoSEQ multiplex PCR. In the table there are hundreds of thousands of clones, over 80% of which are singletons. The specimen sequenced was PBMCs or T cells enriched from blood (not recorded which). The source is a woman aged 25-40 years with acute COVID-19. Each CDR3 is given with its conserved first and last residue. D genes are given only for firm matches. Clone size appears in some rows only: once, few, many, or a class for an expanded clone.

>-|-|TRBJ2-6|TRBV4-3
TGCGCCAGCAGCCAACCCAGCCTGACAGTAACCTCTGGGGCCAACGTCCTGACTTTC
CASSQPSLTVTSGANVLTF
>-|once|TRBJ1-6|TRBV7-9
TGTGCCAGCAGCTTACACGCACGCGTACCCCTCCACTTT
CASSLHARVPLHF
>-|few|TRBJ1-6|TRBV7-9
TGTGCCAGCAGCAGCGGGACAAGTTTTAATTCACCCCTCCACTTT
CASSSGTSFNSPLHF
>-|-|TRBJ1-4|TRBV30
TGTGCCTGGAGACAGGGAATCTCGACTAATGAAAAACTGTTTTTT
CAWRQGISTNEKLFF
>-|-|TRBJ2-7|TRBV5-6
TGTGCCAGCAGCTCCGCACAGGGAACCTACGAGCAGTACTTC
CASSSAQGTYEQYF
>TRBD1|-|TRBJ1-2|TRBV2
TGTGCCAGCAGGTATGGGACAGACTACTATGGCTACACCTTC
CASRYGTDYYGYTF
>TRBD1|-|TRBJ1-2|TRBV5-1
TGCGCCAGCAGCTCCCTCTTACGACCGGGACAGGGACTGGGGTTGAATGGCTACACCTTC
CASSSLLRPGQGLGLNGYTF
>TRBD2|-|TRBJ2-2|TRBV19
TGTGCCAGTAGTATAGGCGGGGGGGCCCACGGGGAGCTGTTTTTT
CASSIGGGAHGELFF
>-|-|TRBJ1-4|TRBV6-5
TGTGCCAGCGGCCAGGTCATAAATGAAAAACTGTTTTTT
CASGQVINEKLFF
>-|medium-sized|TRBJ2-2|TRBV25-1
TGTGCCAGCAGTGAATCGGCTAGACTCGGGGAGCTGTTTTTT
CASSESARLGELFF
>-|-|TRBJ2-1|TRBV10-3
TGTGCCATCAGTGATATTGGGGGGTTAGAACACAATGAGCAGTTCTTC
CAISDIGGLEHNEQFF
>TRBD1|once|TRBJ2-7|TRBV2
TGTGCCAGCAGCCCGACAGGGGACCCCTACGAGCAGTACTTC
CASSPTGDPYEQYF
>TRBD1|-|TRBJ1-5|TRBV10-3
TGTGCCATCAGAAGTGACAGGACAGGACAGCCCCAGCATTTT
CAIRSDRTGQPQHF
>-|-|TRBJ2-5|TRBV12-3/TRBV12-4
TGTGCCAGCGGACAGATTAAAGAGACCCAGTACTTC
CASGQIKETQYF
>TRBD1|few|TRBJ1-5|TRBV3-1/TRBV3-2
TGTGCCAGCAGCCAGGGACAGGGTCGCAATCAGCCCCAGCATTTT
CASSQGQGRNQPQHF
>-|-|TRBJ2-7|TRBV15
TGTGCCACCAGCAGCCCGGGTGGGTGGGGGCGCGGGTCCTACGAGCAGTACTTC
CATSSPGGWGRGSYEQYF
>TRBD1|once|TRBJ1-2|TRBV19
TGTGCCAGTAGTATCCCGGGACAGAAACATGGCTACACCTTC
CASSIPGQKHGYTF
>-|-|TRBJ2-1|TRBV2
TGTGCCAGCAGTGAAGGGTCCCTGGGCAGGGAAAATGAGCAGTTCTTC
CASSEGSLGRENEQFF
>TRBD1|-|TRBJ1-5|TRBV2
TGTGCCAGCACGTACAGGACAGGGAACAATCAGCCCCAGCATTTT
CASTYRTGNNQPQHF
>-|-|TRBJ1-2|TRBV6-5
TGTGCCAGCAGTTACTCGAGCGGGGAGCTTACGAGAGGCTACACCTTC
CASSYSSGELTRGYTF